These 32 T cell receptor beta chains came from one sample sequenced in a study of PD-L1 blockade in urothelial cancer. Profiled with immunoSEQ multiplex PCR; TCRdb holds only in-frame clones, not every one. Here the sample spans approximately 37,000 clones, approximately 82% being singletons. The sequencing used PBMCs, collected around atezolizumab (anti-PD-L1) treatment. The receptors were gathered from a man aged 55 to 69 with urothelial cancer.

V is TRBV10-2 and J is TRBJ1-5; 9 nucleotides match TRBD1. The V gene end was trimmed by 5 bases and the J gene end by 1 base; junction bases not matched to a gene: 3. The CDR3 sequence is 15 residues long. The germline V gene encodes CDR1 WSHSY and CDR2 SAAADI. CDR3 loop: CASSWDRASNQPQHF. The DNA of the CDR3 is TGCGCCAGCAGTTGGGACAGGGCGAGCAATCAGCCCCAGCATTTT.

This chain links TRBV5-4 with TRBJ1-2; the match to TRBD1 covers 7 bases. Germline CDR1 SGHNT, CDR2 YYREEE (reference sequence). V lost 7 bases, J lost 2 bases, and 5 bases stayed unmatched. This CDR3 comprises 13 residues. The CDR3 protein is CASGTTGNYGYTF. The CDR3 DNA follows: TGTGCCAGCGGTACGACAGGGAACTATGGCTACACCTTC. The whole variable domain, filled in from reference TRBV5-4 and TRBJ1-2, reads ETGVTQSPTHLIKTRGQQVTLRCSSQSGHNTVSWYQQALGQGPQFIFQYYREEENGRGNFPPRFSGLQFPNYSSELNVNALELDDSALYLCASGTTGNYGYTFGSGTRLTVV.

The chain uses TRBV18 and TRBJ2-7, with 7 bases identical to TRBD1. The last part of the DNA fits TRBJ2-1 better; the J call may be wrong. CDR1 is KGHSH and CDR2 is LQKENI in the germline V gene. This CDR3 has 15 amino acids. The CDR3 loop reads CASSQDRVGGYEQFF. The CDR3 DNA reads as TGTGCCAGCTCACAAGACAGGGTTGGGGGCTACGAGCAGTTCTTC.

This clone appeared once. J is TRBJ1-5 and V is TRBV7-2; no clear D gene. The V gene's germline CDR1 is SGHTA and CDR2 FQGNSA. The V gene lost 2 bases and the J gene lost 5 bases, with 4 bases spanning the gap. This CDR3 has 12 residues. CDR3 DNA sequence: TGTGCCAGCAGCTTACGGGATCAGCCCCAGCATTTT. Its protein product is CASSLRDQPQHF.

The chain employs TRBV5-4 and TRBJ1-6; weak D call: TRBD1 (5 bases). The CDR3 covers 16 residues. Looked up from germline, CDR1 is SGHNT and CDR2 is YYREEE (reference sequence). The V end lost 3 bases, the J end lost 6 bases, and 16 bases lay between the germline ends. The DNA of the CDR3 is TGTGCCAGCAGCTCTGGGCCTGGGGGGACTAATTCACCCCTCCACTTT. Its protein is CASSSGPGGTNSPLHF.

This chain uses TRBV30 with TRBJ2-5; TRBD2 might be the D (5 bases). The CDR3 consists of 13 residues. Germline CDR1 GTSNPN, CDR2 SVGIG (reference sequence). V was clipped by 3 bases and J by 1 base, with 9 bases between them. The CDR3 coding sequence is TGTGCCTGGAGCCGGGGAATCCAAGAGACCCAGTACTTC. Residues: CAWSRGIQETQYF.

The V gene is TRBV28, the J gene TRBJ2-7, with 10 bases identical to TRBD2. Looked up from germline, CDR1 is MDHEN and CDR2 is SYDVKM. Unmatched junction bases numbered 11, after V lost 6 bases and J lost 6 bases. This CDR3 is 15 amino acids long. Written as DNA, the CDR3 is TGTGCCAGCAGAGGCCCCCTAGCGGGAGCAGCCGAGCAGTACTTC. As protein: CASRGPLAGAAEQYF.

The chain combines TRBV30 with TRBJ2-1, with D possibly matching TRBD1 (6 bases). The germline V gene has CDR1 GTSNPN and CDR2 SVGIG (reference sequence). CDR3 length: 16 amino acids. With 1 base removed from V and 12 bases from J, the gap between germline ends came to 25 bases. The chain's CDR3 is CAWSASADRPRAGQFF. The DNA for the CDR3 is TGTGCCTGGAGTGCTTCAGCAGACAGGCCCCGGGCGGGGCAGTTCTTC.

V usage is TRBV10-1 and J usage is TRBJ2-1; D perhaps matches TRBD2 (7 bases). The V end was cut by 3 bases, the J end by 5 bases, with 11 bases between. Germline V gives CDR1 WNHNN, CDR2 SYGVQD (reference sequence). CDR3 length: 14 residues. DNA for the CDR3: TGCGCCAGCAGTGATGGGGGGGCCGACAATGAGCAGTTCTTC. Protein sequence: CASSDGGADNEQFF.

This clone was detected a few times. V and J are TRBV5-5 and TRBJ1-1, with no clear D. Germline V gene data show CDR1 as SGHKS and CDR2 as YYEKEE (reference sequence). Trimming took off 0 bases at V and 0 bases at J, with 6 bases between the two ends. This CDR3 spans 14 amino acids. The CDR3 here is CASSLGQMNTEAFF. The CDR3 DNA is TGTGCCAGCAGCTTGGGCCAGATGAACACTGAAGCTTTCTTT. Using reference TRBV5-5 and TRBJ1-1 for the parts outside the CDR3, the full variable domain is DAGVTQSPTHLIKTRGQQVTLRCSPISGHKSVSWYQQVLGQGPQFIFQYYEKEERGRGNFPDRFSARQFPNYSSELNVNALLLGDSALYLCASSLGQMNTEAFFGQGTRLTVV.

The chain combines TRBV14 with TRBJ1-4; the match to TRBD1 covers 8 bases. There are 17 residues in the CDR3. The germline V gene has CDR1 SGHDN and CDR2 FVKESK. The J segment lost 10 bases and the V segment lost 0 bases, leaving 13 bases of the junction unmatched. The CDR3 region is CASSQDRRTGRVRKLFF. The CDR3 DNA reads as TGTGCCAGCAGCCAAGATCGACGGACAGGGAGGGTGAGAAAACTGTTTTTT.

The CDR3 reads CASSNPGQGAKNIQYF. CDR3 coding DNA: TGTGCCAGTAGTAATCCGGGACAGGGGGCCAAAAACATTCAGTACTTC. The J gene is TRBJ2-4, the V gene TRBV19; 10 bases are shared with TRBD1. The CDR3 consists of 16 residues. V was pared by 4 bases and J by 1 base, with 4 bases of the junction left unmatched. CDR1 and CDR2 (germline): LNHDA, SQIVND (reference sequence).

CDR3 coding DNA: TGCGCCAGCAGCCACTCACAGAACACCGGGGAGCTGTTTTTT. Protein sequence: CASSHSQNTGELFF. The V gene is TRBV4-1, the J gene TRBJ2-2; D remains unclear. Trimming removed 3 bases from V and 1 base from J, with 6 bases in between. Per the germline V gene, CDR1 is MGHRA and CDR2 is YSYEKL. The CDR3 extends over 14 amino acids.

In nucleotides, the CDR3 is TGCGCCAGCAGCTTGGGGGTCTGGGCAGCCGCACAAGAGACCCAGTACTTC. Protein sequence: CASSLGVWAAAQETQYF. The rearrangement uses TRBV5-1 and TRBJ2-5, with D uncertain. Germline V gene sequence: CDR1 SGHRS, CDR2 YFSETQ. This CDR3 comprises 17 residues. Trimming shortened V by 0 bases and J by 2 bases, and 17 bases separated the two germline ends.

In its sample, this clone was seen once. The rearrangement uses TRBV5-1 and TRBJ2-7, with D perhaps matching TRBD2 (5 bases). V was clipped by 0 bases and J by 7 bases, with 17 bases between them. Germline loops: CDR1 SGHRS, CDR2 YFSETQ. The CDR3 covers 15 residues. The CDR3: CASSLGGIRGMEQYF. In DNA, the CDR3 is TGCGCCAGCAGCTTGGGGGGAATCCGAGGGATGGAGCAGTACTTC.

The chain joins TRBV4-3 to TRBJ1-2, with D possibly matching TRBD1 (6 bases). From germline, CDR1 is LGHNA and CDR2 YSLEER. The V gene lost 1 base and the J gene lost 4 bases, with 13 bases spanning the gap. The CDR3 runs to 15 residues. The DNA of the CDR3 is TGCGCCAGCAGCCAAGCGCGGGGGGCCAGCTATGGCTACACCTTC. Protein product: CASSQARGASYGYTF.

The V gene is TRBV15, the J gene TRBJ1-1; 9 positions match TRBD1. The CDR3 totals 13 residues. V lost 5 bases and J lost 7; bases outside the gene matches: 5. Germline CDR1 is LNHNV and CDR2 is YYDKDF (reference sequence). The CDR3, as DNA: TGTGCCACCAGCGCCCGACAGGGGGGTGAAGCTTTCTTT. It codes for CATSARQGGEAFF.

The chain combines TRBV5-1 with TRBJ1-2; 8 bases fit TRBD1. The CDR3 has 13 residues. Germline V gives CDR1 SGHRS, CDR2 YFSETQ. With 4 bases clipped from V and 7 bases from J, the junction kept 6 bases outside the gene matches. In DNA form, the CDR3 reads TGCGCCAGCAGCATGACAGGGGAGTCTGGCTACACCTTC. Translating gives CASSMTGESGYTF.

CDR3 coding DNA: TGTGCCAGCAGTCGAAGGGGCAATGAGCAGTTCTTC. The encoded protein is CASSRRGNEQFF. The chain recombines TRBV27 with TRBJ2-1; D may be TRBD1 (5 bases). Germline V gene lookup returns CDR1 MNHEY and CDR2 SMNVEV (reference sequence). The CDR3 totals 12 residues. The germline V and J ends were trimmed by 5 bases and 6 bases, with 8 bases remaining between them.

The J gene is TRBJ2-1, the V gene TRBV5-5; 11 positions match TRBD2. The CDR3 is 16 residues long. V shed 5 bases and J 0 bases; nucleotides not matched to a gene: 4. From germline, CDR1 is SGHKS and CDR2 YYEKEE (reference sequence). As DNA, the CDR3 is TGTGCCAGCAGGGGCCTAGCGGGGGGCTCCTACAATGAGCAGTTCTTC. Translating gives CASRGLAGGSYNEQFF.

V and J are TRBV7-2 and TRBJ2-1; possible D gene TRBD2, 5 bases. CDR1 is SGHTA, CDR2 FQGNSA, per germline. This CDR3 is 14 amino acids long. V was trimmed by 0 bases and J by 7 bases, leaving 10 bases between them. The CDR3 coding sequence is TGTGCCAGCAGCTTAGCGGGAGAACTAAATGAGCAGTTCTTC. Translating it yields CASSLAGELNEQFF.

V gene TRBV7-9 combines with J gene TRBJ2-1; 13 nucleotides agree with TRBD2. The CDR3 contains 15 residues. From germline, CDR1 is SEHNR and CDR2 FQNEAQ (reference sequence). After removal of 5 bases from V and 5 bases from J, the junction contained 3 bases not matched to a gene. The CDR3 coding sequence is TGTGCCAGCAGCCGCGGGACTAGCGGGAACAATGAGCAGTTCTTC. Protein: CASSRGTSGNNEQFF.

This chain joins TRBV5-1 and TRBJ1-1, with D possibly matching TRBD1 (6 bases). V was cut by 3 bases and J by 0 bases, with 15 bases left in between. The germline CDR1 and CDR2 sequences are SGHRS and YFSETQ. The CDR3 sequence is 16 residues long. In DNA form, the CDR3 reads TGCGCCAGCAGCTACTCCGGGACAACCATGAACACTGAAGCTTTCTTT. This encodes CASSYSGTTMNTEAFF.

This clone has a single count. This chain joins TRBV28 and TRBJ2-3; 10 bases are shared with TRBD2. The CDR3 totals 19 residues. Germline CDR1 MDHEN, CDR2 SYDVKM. The ends lost 6 bases at V and 0 bases at J; junction bases unmatched: 15. The CDR3 spells CASSSSGWLAGVSTDTQYF. The CDR3 coding sequence is TGTGCCAGCAGCTCCAGCGGGTGGCTAGCGGGAGTCAGCACAGATACGCAGTATTTT.

This sequence joins TRBV28 and TRBJ1-1; 7 bases align to TRBD1. CDR3 length: 14 amino acids. V trimming: 9 bases; J trimming: 0 bases; junction bases outside the gene matches: 7. Per germline, CDR1 MDHEN and CDR2 SYDVKM. DNA of the CDR3: TGTGCCAGGAGGGGCAGGGGGTTGAACACTGAAGCTTTCTTT. Protein product: CARRGRGLNTEAFF.

The rearrangement links TRBV6-5 to TRBJ1-1; tentatively, D is TRBD1 (6 bases). The length of the CDR3 is 14 residues. Germline V CDR1 and CDR2: MNHEY, SVGAGI. V lost 6 bases, J lost 1 base, and 12 bases lay in between. CDR3 nucleotide sequence: TGTGCCAGCAGCTTTGACAGGAAGAACACTGAAGCTTTCTTT. Amino acid sequence: CASSFDRKNTEAFF.

V is TRBV6-6 and J is TRBJ2-7; tentatively, D is TRBD2 (6 bases). The CDR3 spans 15 residues. Per the germline V gene, CDR1 is MNHNY and CDR2 is SVGAGI (reference sequence). V lost 4 bases, J lost 6 bases, and 19 bases lay in between. The CDR3 region is CASSSPGGTSPEQYF. DNA of the CDR3: TGTGCCAGCAGTTCACCGGGCGGGACTTCCCCCGAGCAGTACTTC.

The chain links TRBV7-9 to TRBJ2-3, with TRBD1 identical over 8 bases. J lost 1 base, V lost 4 bases, and 4 bases had no gene match. The CDR3 has 15 residues. CDR1 SEHNR and CDR2 FQNEAQ come from the germline V gene (reference sequence). CDR3 in DNA: TGTGCCAGCAGCTATCAGGGGGCGGGCACAGATACGCAGTATTTT. As protein: CASSYQGAGTDTQYF.

This clone appeared a few times. The V call is TRBV5-4, the J call TRBJ2-2, with D perhaps matching TRBD1 (7 bases). V was pared by 4 bases and J by 6 bases, with 22 bases between. Germline CDR1 and CDR2: SGHNT and YYREEE (reference sequence). The CDR3 spans 17 residues. In nucleotides, the CDR3 is TGTGCCAGCAGCGAAACAAGCCGACAGGGAGGCCCCGGGGAGCTGTTTTTT. Translating gives CASSETSRQGGPGELFF.

This clone has only a few counts. This rearrangement joins TRBV7-6 to TRBJ1-5; weak D call: TRBD1 (6 bases). V was cut by 1 base and J by 5 bases, with 12 bases left in between. CDR1 and CDR2 (germline): SGHVS, FNYEAQ. This CDR3 contains 15 residues. The CDR3: CASSLGEGGDQPQHF. CDR3 DNA: TGTGCCAGCAGCTTAGGGGAGGGGGGTGATCAGCCCCAGCATTTT.

This chain links TRBV2 with TRBJ1-4; D is unclear. Deletions cut 3 bases from V and 8 bases from J, with 22 bases between. The CDR3 extends over 17 amino acids. Germline values: CDR1 SNHLY, CDR2 FYNNEI. The CDR3 DNA is TGTGCCAGCAGTGACAGTGTGCGGCGGTCGATATGGGAAAAACTGTTTTTT. Translating it yields CASSDSVRRSIWEKLFF.

The chain recombines TRBV6-5 with TRBJ1-5, with D possibly being TRBD1 (5 bases). The germline V and J ends were trimmed by 5 bases and 6 bases, with 14 bases remaining between them. The CDR3 loop spans 14 amino acids. From germline, CDR1 is MNHEY and CDR2 SVGAGI. In DNA, the CDR3 is TGTGCCAGCAGTACGGCGCAGGGTGGTCAGCCCCAGCATTTT. Amino acids: CASSTAQGGQPQHF.